These 10 T cell receptor beta chains were all obtained from the same sample, sequenced in a study of identical twins. One entry per CDR3 protein results from TCRdb running MiXCR on the 5' RACE reads. The sample consists of around 690,000 distinct CDR3 sequences, approximately 21% of them appearing once. The sample also formed part of further work on T cells expressing NK-cell markers.

The sequenced material came from PBMCs. These receptor sequences come from a young woman in good health.

The V gene is TRBV29-1, the J gene TRBJ1-3; the D is unclear. This CDR3 has 13 amino acids. Trimming left V 4 bases short and J 0 bases short, with 7 bases between. Per germline, CDR1 SQVTM and CDR2 ANQGSEA. CDR3 protein: CSVVHSSGNTIYF. Here the CDR3 DNA reads TGCAGCGTTGTCCACAGCTCTGGAAACACCATATATTTT.

This clonotype was counted once. The chain employs TRBV6-5 and TRBJ2-1; D perhaps matches TRBD1 (5 bases). Germline lookup yields CDR1 MNHEY and CDR2 SVGAGI. Trimming removed 8 bases at V and 9 bases at J, with 20 bases between. The length of the CDR3 is 14 residues. The CDR3 sequence: CASGSGGQPREQFF. DNA of the CDR3: TGTGCCAGCGGTTCCGGTGGACAACCACGTGAGCAGTTCTTC.

This chain uses TRBV6-1 with TRBJ2-1, with 9 bases identical to TRBD1. V was clipped by 10 bases and J by 7 bases; unmatched bases: 8. Germline CDR1 and CDR2: MNHNS and SASEGT. The CDR3 has 13 residues. The CDR3 coding sequence is TGTGCCACCGTCGGGACAGGGTCGAATGAGCAGTTCTTC. Translated: CATVGTGSNEQFF.

This CDR3 reads CATSDPTSAYNEQFF. CDR3 sequence (DNA): TGTGCCACCAGTGATCCGACTAGCGCCTACAATGAGCAGTTCTTC. The chain combines TRBV24-1 with TRBJ2-1; 8 nucleotides agree with TRBD2. Per the germline V gene, CDR1 is KGHDR and CDR2 is SFDVKD. The CDR3 is 15 amino acids. Trimming cost V 3 bases and J 2 bases; bases outside gene matches: 2.

This clonotype was seen only once. V and J are TRBV6-5 and TRBJ1-1, with TRBD1 identical over 7 bases. The germline gives CDR1 MNHEY, CDR2 SVGAGI. The CDR3 runs to 15 residues. Unmatched junction bases numbered 5, after V lost 0 bases and J lost 4 bases. The CDR3, as DNA: TGTGCCAGCAGTTACTCGATTAGGGGGCTCACTGAAGCTTTCTTT. Protein product: CASSYSIRGLTEAFF.

This clonotype showed up just a few times. The chain employs TRBV20-1 and TRBJ1-1; no definite D call. The V and J ends lost 4 bases and 7 bases respectively, with 7 bases between them. CDR1 is DFQATT, CDR2 SNEGSKA, per germline (reference sequence). CDR3 length equals 10 residues. The CDR3 bases are TGCAGTGCTAAACGGAATGAAGCTTTCTTT. This sequence encodes CSAKRNEAFF.

This clonotype was counted only a few times. V gene TRBV29-1 combines with J gene TRBJ2-3, with 14 bases lining up with TRBD2. The trim removed 8 bases at V and 11 bases at J, leaving 15 bases unmatched. This CDR3 is built from 15 residues. Germline V gene lookup returns CDR1 SQVTM and CDR2 ANQGSEA. CDR3 DNA sequence: TGCAGCACCCGGGTGACTAGCGGGAGGGCCGAGGGGCAGTATTTT. It codes for CSTRVTSGRAEGQYF.

V is TRBV30 and J is TRBJ2-1, with TRBD2 as a possible D gene (5 bases). The CDR3 runs 15 residues. Per the germline V gene, CDR1 is GTSNPN and CDR2 is SVGIG (reference sequence). V was pared by 5 bases and J by 2 bases, with 16 bases between. The CDR3, as DNA: TGTGCCTGGGAGAACGGACTGGCGACCTACAATGAGCAGTTCTTC. The encoded protein is CAWENGLATYNEQFF.

The chain carries TRBV9 and TRBJ2-7, with D possibly being TRBD2 (5 bases). The CDR3 contains 14 residues. CDR1 is SGDLS, CDR2 YYNGEE, per germline. The ends were cut back, 2 bases at V and 3 bases at J, with 12 bases in the middle. CDR3 sequence reads: CASSVSQEGYEQYF. DNA of the CDR3: TGTGCCAGCAGCGTTAGTCAAGAGGGCTACGAGCAGTACTTC.

This clonotype was observed a few times. The chain links TRBV29-1 to TRBJ2-7; 10 nucleotides align to TRBD1. CDR1 is SQVTM and CDR2 is ANQGSEA in the germline V gene. The CDR3 is 14 amino acids. The V segment lost 4 bases and the J segment 4 bases; nucleotides outside the gene matches: 7. The CDR3 loop is CSVGRGQGLYEQYF. CDR3 bases: TGCAGCGTTGGTAGGGGACAGGGGTTGTACGAGCAGTACTTC.